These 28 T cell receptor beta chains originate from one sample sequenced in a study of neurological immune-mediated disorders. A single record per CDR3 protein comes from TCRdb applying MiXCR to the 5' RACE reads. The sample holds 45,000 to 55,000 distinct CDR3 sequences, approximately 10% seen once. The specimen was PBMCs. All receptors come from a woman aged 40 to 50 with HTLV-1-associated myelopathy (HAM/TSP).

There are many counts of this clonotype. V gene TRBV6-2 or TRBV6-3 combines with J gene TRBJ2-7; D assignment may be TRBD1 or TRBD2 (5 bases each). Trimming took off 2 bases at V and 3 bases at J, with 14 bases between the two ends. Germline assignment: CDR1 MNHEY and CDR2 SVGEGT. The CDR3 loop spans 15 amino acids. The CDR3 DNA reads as TGTGCCAGCAGTTACCCAAAACTAGGACACTACGAGCAGTACTTC. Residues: CASSYPKLGHYEQYF.

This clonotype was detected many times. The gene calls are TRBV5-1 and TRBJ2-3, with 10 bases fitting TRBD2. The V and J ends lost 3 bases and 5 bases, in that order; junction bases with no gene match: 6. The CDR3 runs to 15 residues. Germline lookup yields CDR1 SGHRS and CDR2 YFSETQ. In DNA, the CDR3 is TGCGCCAGCAGCTATCCTAGCGGGGGTAAAGATACGCAGTATTTT. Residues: CASSYPSGGKDTQYF.

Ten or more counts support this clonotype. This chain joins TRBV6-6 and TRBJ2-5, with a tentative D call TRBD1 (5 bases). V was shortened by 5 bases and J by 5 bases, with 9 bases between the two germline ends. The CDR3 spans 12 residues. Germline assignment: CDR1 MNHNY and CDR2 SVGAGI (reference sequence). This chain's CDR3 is CASSPGAETQYF. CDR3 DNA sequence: TGTGCCAGCAGTCCTGGGGCTGAGACCCAGTACTTC.

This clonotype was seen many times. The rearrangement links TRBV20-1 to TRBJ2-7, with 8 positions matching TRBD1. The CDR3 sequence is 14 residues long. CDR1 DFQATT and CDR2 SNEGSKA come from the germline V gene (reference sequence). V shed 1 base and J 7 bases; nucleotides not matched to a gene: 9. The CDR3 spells CSARASRGLEEQYF. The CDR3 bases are TGCAGTGCTAGAGCTAGCAGGGGGCTGGAGGAGCAGTACTTC.

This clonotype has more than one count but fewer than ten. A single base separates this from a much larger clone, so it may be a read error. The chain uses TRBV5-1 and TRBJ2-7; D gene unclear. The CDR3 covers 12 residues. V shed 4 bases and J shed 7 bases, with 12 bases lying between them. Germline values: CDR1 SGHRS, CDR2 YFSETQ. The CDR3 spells CASSHPAVEQYF. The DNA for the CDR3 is TGCGCCAGCAGCCACCCGGCGGTGGAGCAGTACTTC.

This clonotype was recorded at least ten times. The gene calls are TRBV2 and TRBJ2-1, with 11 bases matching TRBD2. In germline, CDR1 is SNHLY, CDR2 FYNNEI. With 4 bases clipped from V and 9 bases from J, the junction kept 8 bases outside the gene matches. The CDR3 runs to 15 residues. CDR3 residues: CASSGVASGGSEQFF. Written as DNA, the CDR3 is TGTGCCAGCAGTGGAGTTGCTAGCGGGGGGTCTGAGCAGTTCTTC.

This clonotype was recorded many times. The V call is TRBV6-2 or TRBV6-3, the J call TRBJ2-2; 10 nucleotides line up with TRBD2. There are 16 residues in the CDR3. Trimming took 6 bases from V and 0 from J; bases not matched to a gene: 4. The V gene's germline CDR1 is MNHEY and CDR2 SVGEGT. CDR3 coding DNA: TGTGCCAGCAGCGTTAGCGGGGGGTCGAACACCGGGGAGCTGTTTTTT. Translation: CASSVSGGSNTGELFF.

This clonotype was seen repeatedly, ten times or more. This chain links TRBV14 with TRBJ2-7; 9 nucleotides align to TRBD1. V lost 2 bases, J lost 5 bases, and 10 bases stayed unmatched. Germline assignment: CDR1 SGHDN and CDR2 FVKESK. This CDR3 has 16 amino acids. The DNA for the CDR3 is TGTGCCAGCAGCCAACCCCTCGGGACAGGGCACCACGAGCAGTACTTC. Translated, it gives CASSQPLGTGHHEQYF.

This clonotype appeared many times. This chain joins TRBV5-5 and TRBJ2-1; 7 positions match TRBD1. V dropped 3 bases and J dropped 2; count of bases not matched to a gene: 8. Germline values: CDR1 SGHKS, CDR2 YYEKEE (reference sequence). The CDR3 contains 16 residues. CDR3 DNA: TGTGCCAGCAGCTCCCTGTACAGGGGCCCCTACAATGAGCAGTTCTTC. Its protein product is CASSSLYRGPYNEQFF.

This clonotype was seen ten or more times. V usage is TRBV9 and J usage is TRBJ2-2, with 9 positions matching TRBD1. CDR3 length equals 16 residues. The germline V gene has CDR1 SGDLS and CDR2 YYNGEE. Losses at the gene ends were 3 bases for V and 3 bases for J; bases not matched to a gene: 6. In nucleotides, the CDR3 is TGTGCCAGCAGCGACAACAGGGGGCTGGACACCGGGGAGCTGTTTTTT. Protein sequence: CASSDNRGLDTGELFF.

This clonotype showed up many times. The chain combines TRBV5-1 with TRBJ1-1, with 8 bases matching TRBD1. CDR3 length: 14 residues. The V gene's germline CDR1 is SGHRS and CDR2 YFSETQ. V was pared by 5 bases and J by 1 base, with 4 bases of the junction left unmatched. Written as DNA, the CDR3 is TGCGCCAGCAGACCCGGACAGGGGAACACTGAAGCTTTCTTT. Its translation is CASRPGQGNTEAFF.

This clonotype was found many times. The CDR3 DNA is TGTGCCAGCTCACCTCCGGGACAGAAGAACACTGAAGCTTTCTTT. Protein sequence: CASSPPGQKNTEAFF. The chain links TRBV18 to TRBJ1-1, with 7 positions matching TRBD1. The CDR3 is 15 residues long. V gave up 3 bases and J gave up 1 base; unmatched junction bases: 5. The V gene's germline CDR1 is KGHSH and CDR2 LQKENI.

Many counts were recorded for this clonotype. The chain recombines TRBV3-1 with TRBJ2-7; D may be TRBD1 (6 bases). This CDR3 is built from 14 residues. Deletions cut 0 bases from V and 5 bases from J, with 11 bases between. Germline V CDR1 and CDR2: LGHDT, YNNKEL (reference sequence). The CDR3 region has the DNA TGTGCCAGCAGCCAAGAGCCAACAGGGAACGAGCAGTACTTC. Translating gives CASSQEPTGNEQYF.

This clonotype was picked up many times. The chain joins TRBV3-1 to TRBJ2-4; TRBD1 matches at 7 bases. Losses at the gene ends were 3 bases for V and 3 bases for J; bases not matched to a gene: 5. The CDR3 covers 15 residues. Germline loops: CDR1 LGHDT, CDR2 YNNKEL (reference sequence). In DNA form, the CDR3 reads TGTGCCAGCAGCCACCGACAGGGCGGCAAAAACATTCAGTACTTC. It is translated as CASSHRQGGKNIQYF.

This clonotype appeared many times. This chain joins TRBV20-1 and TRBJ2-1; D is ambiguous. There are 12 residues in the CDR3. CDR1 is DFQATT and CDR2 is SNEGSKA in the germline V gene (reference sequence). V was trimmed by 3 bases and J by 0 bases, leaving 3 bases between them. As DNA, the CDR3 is TGCAGTGCTAGGACCTCCTACAATGAGCAGTTCTTC. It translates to CSARTSYNEQFF.

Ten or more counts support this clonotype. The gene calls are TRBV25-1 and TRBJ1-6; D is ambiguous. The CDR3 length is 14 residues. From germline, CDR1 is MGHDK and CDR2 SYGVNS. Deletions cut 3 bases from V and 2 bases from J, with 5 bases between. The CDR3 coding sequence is TGTGCCAGCAGTGACCCCACCTATAATTCACCCCTCCACTTT. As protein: CASSDPTYNSPLHF.

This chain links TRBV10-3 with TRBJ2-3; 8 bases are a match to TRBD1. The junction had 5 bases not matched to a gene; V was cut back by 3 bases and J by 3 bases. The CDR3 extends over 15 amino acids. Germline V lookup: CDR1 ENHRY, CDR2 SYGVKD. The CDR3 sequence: CAISDRGRMTDTQYF. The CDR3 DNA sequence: TGTGCCATCAGTGACAGGGGGCGAATGACAGATACGCAGTATTTT.

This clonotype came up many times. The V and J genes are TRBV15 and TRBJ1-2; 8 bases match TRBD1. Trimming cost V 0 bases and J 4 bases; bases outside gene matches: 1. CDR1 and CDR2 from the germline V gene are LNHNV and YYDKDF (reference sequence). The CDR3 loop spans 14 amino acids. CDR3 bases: TGTGCCACCAGCAGAGAGGACAGGGTCTATGGCTACACCTTC. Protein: CATSREDRVYGYTF.

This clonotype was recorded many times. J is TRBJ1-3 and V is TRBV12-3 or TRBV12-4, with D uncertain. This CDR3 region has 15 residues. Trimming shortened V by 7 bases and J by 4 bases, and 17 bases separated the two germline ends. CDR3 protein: CASILRPLRGNTIYF. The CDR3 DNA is TGTGCCAGCATTCTTCGCCCCTTGCGGGGAAACACCATATATTTT.

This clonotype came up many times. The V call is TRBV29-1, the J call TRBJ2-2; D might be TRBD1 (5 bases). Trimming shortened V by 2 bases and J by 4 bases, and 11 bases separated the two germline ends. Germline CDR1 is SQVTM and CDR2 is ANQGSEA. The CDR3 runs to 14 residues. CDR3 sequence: CSVERGRGTGELFF. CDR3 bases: TGCAGCGTTGAAAGGGGTAGGGGCACCGGGGAGCTGTTTTTT.

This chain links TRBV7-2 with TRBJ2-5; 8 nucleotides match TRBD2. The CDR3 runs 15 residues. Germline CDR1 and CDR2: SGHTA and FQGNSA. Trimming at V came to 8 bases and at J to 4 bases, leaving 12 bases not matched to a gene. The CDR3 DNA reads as TGTGCCAGCTCCCCTAGGGGAACTAGCGGAGAGACCCAGTACTTC. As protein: CASSPRGTSGETQYF.

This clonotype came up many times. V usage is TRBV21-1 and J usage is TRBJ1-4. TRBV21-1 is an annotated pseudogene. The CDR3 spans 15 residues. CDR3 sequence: CASSKCDPGSEKLFF. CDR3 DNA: TGTGCCAGCAGCAAATGCGACCCAGGAAGCGAAAAACTGTTTTTT.

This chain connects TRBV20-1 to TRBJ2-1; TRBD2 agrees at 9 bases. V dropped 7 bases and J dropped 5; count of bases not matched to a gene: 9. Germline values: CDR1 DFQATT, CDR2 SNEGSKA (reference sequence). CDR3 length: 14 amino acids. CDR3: CSGPVAGDHNEQFF. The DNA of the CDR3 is TGCAGTGGCCCCGTAGCGGGGGACCACAATGAGCAGTTCTTC.

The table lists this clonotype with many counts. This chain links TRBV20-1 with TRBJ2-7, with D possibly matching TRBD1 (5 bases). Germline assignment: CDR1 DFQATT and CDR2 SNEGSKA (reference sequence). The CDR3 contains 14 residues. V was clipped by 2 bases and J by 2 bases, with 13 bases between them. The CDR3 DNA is TGCAGTGCTAGACGCGCCAGGGTTACCTACGAGCAGTACTTC. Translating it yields CSARRARVTYEQYF.

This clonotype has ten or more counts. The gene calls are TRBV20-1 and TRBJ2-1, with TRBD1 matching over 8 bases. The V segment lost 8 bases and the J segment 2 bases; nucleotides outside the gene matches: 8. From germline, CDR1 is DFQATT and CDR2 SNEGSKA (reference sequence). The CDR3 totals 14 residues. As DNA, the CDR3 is TGCAGTACAGATCGGACAGGGCCCTACAATGAGCAGTTCTTC. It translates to CSTDRTGPYNEQFF.

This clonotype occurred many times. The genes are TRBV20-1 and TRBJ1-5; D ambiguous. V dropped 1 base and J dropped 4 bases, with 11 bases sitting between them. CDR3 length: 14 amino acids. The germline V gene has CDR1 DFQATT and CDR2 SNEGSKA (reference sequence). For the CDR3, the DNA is TGCAGTGCTAGAGGTCAAGAGTTTAATCAGCCCCAGCATTTT. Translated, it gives CSARGQEFNQPQHF.

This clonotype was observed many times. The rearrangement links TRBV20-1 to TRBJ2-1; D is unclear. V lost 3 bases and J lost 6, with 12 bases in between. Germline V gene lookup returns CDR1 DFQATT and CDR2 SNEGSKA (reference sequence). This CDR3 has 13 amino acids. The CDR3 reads CSASLLRINEQFF. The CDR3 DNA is TGCAGTGCTAGTCTCCTACGAATCAATGAGCAGTTCTTC.

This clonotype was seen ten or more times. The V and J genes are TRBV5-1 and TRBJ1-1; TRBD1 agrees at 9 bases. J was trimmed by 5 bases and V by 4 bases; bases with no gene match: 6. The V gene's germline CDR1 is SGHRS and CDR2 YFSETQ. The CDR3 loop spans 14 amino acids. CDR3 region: CASSVTGTGTEAFF. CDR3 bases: TGCGCCAGCAGCGTAACCGGGACAGGGACTGAAGCTTTCTTT.